Presented here are 17 T cell receptor beta chains from one specimen sequenced in a study of metastatic and nonmetastatic thyroid tumors. No patient received treatment before thyroid surgery. TCRdb re-analyzed the PCR reads using MiXCR. The sample has some 31,000 clones; 4% to 5% are singletons. What was sequenced was blood. Receptors originate from a female donor with papillary thyroid cancer or a benign thyroid nodule (not recorded which). Some clones in this sample may be carry-over from other donors' samples.

By sample share, this clone is medium-sized. In DNA form, the CDR3 reads TGTGCCAGCCGCGAAAGGGGTCCCTACGAGCAGTACTTC. It encodes CASRERGPYEQYF. V and J are TRBV6-1 and TRBJ2-7; D perhaps matches TRBD1 (5 bases). The germline V gene has CDR1 MNHNS and CDR2 SASEGT. V gave up 8 bases and J gave up 2 bases, with 13 bases separating them. CDR3 length: 13 residues.

This clone came up a few times. The chain employs TRBV28 and TRBJ1-6; D ambiguous. V lost 4 bases to trimming and J lost 9 bases, with 10 bases between them. Germline lookup yields CDR1 MDHEN and CDR2 SYDVKM. This CDR3 region has 13 residues. CDR3 nucleotide sequence: TGTGCCAGCAGTTCAAGGATGGGTTCACCCCTCCACTTT. This translates into CASSSRMGSPLHF.

The rearrangement joins TRBV12-3 or TRBV12-4 to TRBJ1-1; the D gene is possibly TRBD1 (5 bases). With 0 bases removed from V and 0 bases from J, the gap between germline ends came to 11 bases. This CDR3 has 16 residues. CDR3 in amino acids: CASSLALRGMNTEAFF. As DNA, the CDR3 is TGTGCCAGCAGTTTAGCGCTTAGGGGAATGAACACTGAAGCTTTCTTT.

The rearrangement uses TRBV20-1 and TRBJ2-1; 12 nucleotides agree with TRBD2. The CDR3 spans 14 residues. J gave up 12 bases and V 5 bases, and 11 bases lay outside the gene matches. Germline values: CDR1 DFQATT, CDR2 SNEGSKA (reference sequence). CDR3 nucleotides: TGCAGTGCTGTGCCTTGGCTAGCGGGGGGGGGGCAGTTCTTC. It encodes CSAVPWLAGGGQFF.

The table lists this clone with many counts. This sequence joins TRBV6-1 and TRBJ2-7; 10 bases are a match to TRBD2. Germline lookup yields CDR1 MNHNS and CDR2 SASEGT. This CDR3 comprises 15 residues. The junction had 6 bases not matched to a gene; V was cut back by 5 bases and J by 2 bases. In nucleotides, the CDR3 is TGTGCCAGCAGTTCATTAGCGGGGGGACCCTACGAGCAGTACTTC. Translated: CASSSLAGGPYEQYF.

For the CDR3, the DNA is TGCAGTGCTCGTCCGGACAGGAAGACCCAAGAGACCCAGTACTTC. Amino acid sequence: CSARPDRKTQETQYF. V gene TRBV20-1 combines with J gene TRBJ2-5, with 7 bases that match TRBD1. Germline-derived CDR1 and CDR2 are DFQATT and SNEGSKA (reference sequence). The CDR3 sequence is 15 residues long. The V gene end was trimmed by 5 bases and the J gene end by 1 base; junction bases not matched to a gene: 10.

A few counts support this clone. The genes are TRBV6-5 and TRBJ2-3; D unresolved. V was pared by 2 bases and J by 0 bases, with 9 bases between. Germline-derived CDR1 and CDR2 are MNHEY and SVGAGI. This CDR3 spans 15 amino acids. The CDR3 sequence is CASSYLGPSTDTQYF. The CDR3, as DNA: TGTGCCAGCAGTTACCTAGGTCCCAGCACAGATACGCAGTATTTT.

This clone was picked up many times. The genes are TRBV27 and TRBJ1-2; tentative D call: TRBD1 (6 bases). The germline gives CDR1 MNHEY, CDR2 SMNVEV (reference sequence). The CDR3 sequence is 15 residues long. Trimming left V 10 bases short and J 7 bases short, with 25 bases between. The CDR3 bases are TGTGCCACCAGAGCGGCCGGACAGCCCCCCGGTGGCTACACCTTC. Translated: CATRAAGQPPGGYTF.

The table lists this clone with many counts. V gene TRBV28 combines with J gene TRBJ1-4; D possibly corresponds to TRBD1 (6 bases). This CDR3 comprises 14 residues. CDR1 MDHEN and CDR2 SYDVKM come from the germline V gene. The V end was cut by 5 bases, the J end by 7 bases, with 14 bases between. The CDR3 nucleotides read TGTGCCAGCAGTGCCCGACAGGAGACTGAAAAACTGTTTTTT. This translates into CASSARQETEKLFF.

This clone was recorded many times. The sample contains more than one DNA sequence encoding this CDR3. The J gene is TRBJ2-2, the V gene TRBV7-2; 9 positions agree with TRBD2. The germline gives CDR1 SGHTA, CDR2 FQGNSA. Trimming removed 5 bases from V and 7 bases from J; junction bases left unmatched: 8. The CDR3 has 15 amino acids. Here the CDR3 reads CASSKMAGGLGELFF. CDR3 bases: TGTGCCAGCAGCAAAATGGCGGGGGGGCTCGGGGAGCTGTTTTTT.

This clone has a count of ten or more. The rearrangement joins TRBV4-2 to TRBJ2-1; D may be TRBD2 (6 bases). The CDR3 loop spans 14 amino acids. V shed 0 bases and J shed 4 bases, with 7 bases lying between them. From germline, CDR1 is LGHNA and CDR2 YNFKEQ. CDR3 DNA sequence: TGTGCCAGCAGCCAAGACGGGACTTACAATGAGCAGTTCTTC. It translates to CASSQDGTYNEQFF.

Many counts were recorded for this clone. This sample includes further DNA sequences coding for the same CDR3. The J gene is TRBJ2-3, the V gene TRBV27; TRBD2 agrees at 14 bases. Trimming took 4 bases from V and 3 from J; bases not matched to a gene: 3. The germline V gene has CDR1 MNHEY and CDR2 SMNVEV (reference sequence). CDR3 size: 16 residues. CDR3: CASSSRLAGGTDTQYF. CDR3 nucleotide sequence: TGTGCCAGCAGTTCCCGACTAGCGGGAGGGACAGATACGCAGTATTTT.

Ten or more counts support this clone. The gene calls are TRBV20-1 and TRBJ2-3; TRBD2 agrees at 9 bases. Germline V gene lookup returns CDR1 DFQATT and CDR2 SNEGSKA (reference sequence). The V and J ends lost 0 bases and 7 bases, in that order; junction bases with no gene match: 8. The CDR3 covers 15 residues. CDR3 nucleotides: TGCAGTGCTAGAGATAGGAGACTAGCGGCATATACGCAGTATTTT. Protein: CSARDRRLAAYTQYF.

This clone was seen at least ten times. This sequence joins TRBV11-2 and TRBJ2-1, with 9 bases fitting TRBD2. This CDR3 spans 15 amino acids. CDR1 and CDR2 (germline): SGHAT, FQNNGV. Trimming took 3 bases from V and 7 from J; bases not matched to a gene: 7. The CDR3 is CASSLGTSGLNEQFF. In DNA, the CDR3 is TGTGCCAGCAGCTTGGGAACTAGCGGGTTGAATGAGCAGTTCTTC. Supplemented by reference TRBV11-2 and TRBJ2-1, the full variable domain reads EAGVAQSPRYKIIEKRQSVAFWCNPISGHATLYWYQQILGQGPKLLIQFQNNGVVDDSQLPKDRFSAERLKGVDSTLKIQPAKLEDSAVYLCASSLGTSGLNEQFFGPGTRLTVL.

In the case of this clone: Germline and junction disagree at one end, which may indicate a read error. V and J are TRBV19 and TRBJ1-3; weak D call: TRBD1 (6 bases). The CDR3 consists of 15 residues. Germline CDR1 reads LNHDA; CDR2 reads SQIVND (reference sequence). CDR3 amino acids: CASSMDSASVNTIYF. The CDR3 bases are TGTGCCAGTAGTATGGACAGTGCCTCTGTAAACACCATATATTTT.

The gene calls are TRBV20-1 and TRBJ1-1; weak D call: TRBD1 (5 bases). The CDR3 has 14 residues. Looked up from germline, CDR1 is DFQATT and CDR2 is SNEGSKA (reference sequence). With 6 bases removed from V and 1 base from J, the gap between germline ends came to 15 bases. In DNA form, the CDR3 reads TGCAGTGCAAGGACCGGGACGAAGAACACTGAAGCTTTCTTT. It is translated as CSARTGTKNTEAFF.

This clone has at least ten counts. V usage is TRBV30 and J usage is TRBJ2-3; D is unclear. The germline gives CDR1 GTSNPN, CDR2 SVGIG (reference sequence). CDR3 length: 13 amino acids. With 1 base removed from V and 1 base from J, the gap between germline ends came to 6 bases. The CDR3 nucleotides read TGTGCCTGGAGTGCGACTGGCACAGATACGCAGTATTTT. Its translation: CAWSATGTDTQYF. Looking up the rest from reference TRBV30 and TRBJ2-3 gives the full variable domain: SQTIHQWPATLVQPVGSPLSLECTVEGTSNPNLYWYRQAAGRGLQLLFYSVGIGQISSEVPQNLSASRPQDRQFILSSKKLLLSDSGFYLCAWSATGTDTQYFGPGTRLTVL.